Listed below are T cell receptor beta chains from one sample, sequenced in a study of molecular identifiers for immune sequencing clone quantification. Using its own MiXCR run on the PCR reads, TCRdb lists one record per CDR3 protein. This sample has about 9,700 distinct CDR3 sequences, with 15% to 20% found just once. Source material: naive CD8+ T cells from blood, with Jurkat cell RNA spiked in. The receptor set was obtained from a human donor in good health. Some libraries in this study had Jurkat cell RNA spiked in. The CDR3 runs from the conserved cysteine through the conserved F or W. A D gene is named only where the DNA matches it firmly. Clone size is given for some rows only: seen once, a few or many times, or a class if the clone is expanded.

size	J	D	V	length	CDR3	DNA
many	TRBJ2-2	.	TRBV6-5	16	CASSYAFSGNTGELFF	TGTGCCAGCAGTTACGCGTTTAGCGGGAACACCGGGGAGCTGTTTTTT
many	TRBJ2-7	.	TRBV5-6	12	CASSHTGYEQYF	TGTGCCAGCAGCCATACAGGGTACGAGCAGTACTTC
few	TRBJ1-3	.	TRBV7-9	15	CASSLVSLSGNTIYF	TGTGCCAGCAGCTTAGTGAGCCTCTCTGGAAACACCATATATTTT
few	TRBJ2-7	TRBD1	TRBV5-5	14	CASSFGTGGDEQYF	TGTGCCAGCAGCTTTGGGACAGGGGGCGACGAGCAGTACTTC
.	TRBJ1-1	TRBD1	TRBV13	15	CASSLFRTGAAEAFF	TGTGCCAGCAGCTTATTCCGGACAGGGGCTGCTGAAGCTTTCTTT
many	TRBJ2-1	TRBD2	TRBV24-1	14	CATQGLAGGNEQFF	TGTGCCACCCAGGGGCTAGCGGGAGGCAATGAGCAGTTCTTC
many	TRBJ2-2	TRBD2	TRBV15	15	CATYAPGRDTGELFF	TGTGCCACCTACGCCCCGGGGAGGGACACCGGGGAGCTGTTTTTT
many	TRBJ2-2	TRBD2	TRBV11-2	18	CASSFFPLAGDDTGELFF	TGTGCCAGCAGCTTTTTCCCGCTAGCGGGAGATGACACCGGGGAGCTGTTTTTT
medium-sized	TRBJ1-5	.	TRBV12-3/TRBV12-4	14	CASSPSWGNQPQHF	TGTGCCAGCAGCCCTTCATGGGGCAATCAGCCCCAGCATTTT
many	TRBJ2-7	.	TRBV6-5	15	CASSYSDQSTYEQYF	TGTGCCAGCAGTTACTCGGACCAGTCCACCTACGAGCAGTACTTC
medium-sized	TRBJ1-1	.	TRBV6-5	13	CASSYGGNTEAFF	TGTGCCAGCAGTTACGGAGGGAACACTGAAGCTTTCTTT
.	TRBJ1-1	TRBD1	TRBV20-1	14	CSASHDREWTEAFF	TGCAGTGCTAGCCACGACAGGGAATGGACTGAAGCTTTCTTT
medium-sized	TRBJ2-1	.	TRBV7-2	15	CASSLDGGLDNEQFF	TGTGCCAGCAGCTTAGACGGGGGCCTCGACAATGAGCAGTTCTTC
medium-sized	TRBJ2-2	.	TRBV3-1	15	CASSHPGSGGGELFF	TGTGCCAGCAGCCACCCCGGATCGGGTGGCGGGGAGCTGTTTTTT
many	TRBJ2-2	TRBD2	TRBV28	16	CASSFGGDLNTGELFF	TGTGCCAGCAGTTTCGGGGGGGACCTGAACACCGGGGAGCTGTTTTTT
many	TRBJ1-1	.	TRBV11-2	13	CASSLATNTEAFF	TGTGCCAGCAGCTTAGCTACGAACACTGAAGCTTTCTTT
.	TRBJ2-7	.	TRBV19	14	CASSIWFGTYEQYF	TGTGCCAGTAGTATATGGTTTGGGACGTACGAGCAGTACTTC
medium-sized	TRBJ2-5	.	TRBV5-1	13	CASSSLPKETQYF	TGCGCCAGCAGCTCCCTCCCGAAAGAGACCCAGTACTTC
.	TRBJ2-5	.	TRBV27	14	CASSLLGSQETQYF	TGTGCCAGCAGTTTATTGGGATCTCAAGAGACCCAGTACTTC
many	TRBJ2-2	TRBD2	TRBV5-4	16	CASSSTSGSFTGELFF	TGTGCCAGCAGCTCCACTAGCGGGTCGTTCACCGGGGAGCTGTTTTTT
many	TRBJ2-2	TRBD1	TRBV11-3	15	CASSPDRGGTGELFF	TGTGCCAGCAGCCCCGACAGGGGCGGGACCGGGGAGCTGTTTTTT
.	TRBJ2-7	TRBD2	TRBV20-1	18	CSARTRSSLVGGPYEQYF	TGCAGTGCTAGGACCCGTTCCTCTTTAGTGGGAGGGCCCTACGAGCAGTACTTC
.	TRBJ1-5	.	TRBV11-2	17	CASSPPTPYHSNQPQHF	TGTGCCAGCAGCCCCCCGACACCTTACCATAGCAATCAGCCCCAGCATTTT
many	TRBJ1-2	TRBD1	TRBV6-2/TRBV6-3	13	CASSRGQLYGYTF	TGTGCCAGCTCAAGGGGACAGCTCTATGGCTACACCTTC
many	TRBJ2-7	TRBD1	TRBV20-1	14	CSAVDRGLSYEQYF	TGCAGTGCTGTAGACAGGGGACTCTCCTACGAGCAGTACTTC
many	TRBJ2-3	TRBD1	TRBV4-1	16	CASSQVRSGGADTQYF	TGCGCCAGCAGCCAAGTAAGATCAGGGGGTGCAGATACGCAGTATTTT
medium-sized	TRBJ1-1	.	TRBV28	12	CASSMNSPEAFF	TGTGCCAGCAGTATGAACAGCCCTGAAGCTTTCTTT
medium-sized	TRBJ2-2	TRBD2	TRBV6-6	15	CASSGTSLNTGELFF	TGTGCCAGCAGTGGGACTAGCCTCAACACCGGGGAGCTGTTTTTT
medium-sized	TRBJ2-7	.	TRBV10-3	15	CAISDPGTDPYEQYF	TGTGCCATCAGTGATCCCGGGACGGACCCCTACGAGCAGTACTTC
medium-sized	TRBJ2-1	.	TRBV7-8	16	CASSLVGMLSYSEQFF	TGTGCCAGCAGCTTAGTAGGAATGTTATCGTACAGTGAGCAGTTCTTC
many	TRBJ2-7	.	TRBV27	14	CASSSISIIYEQYF	TGTGCCAGCAGTTCCATTTCTATCATCTACGAGCAGTACTTC
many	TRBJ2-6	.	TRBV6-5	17	CASSYSQPVSGANVLTF	TGTGCCAGCAGTTACTCACAGCCCGTATCTGGGGCCAACGTCCTGACTTTC
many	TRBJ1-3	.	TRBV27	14	CATWSLISGNTIYF	TGTGCCACCTGGAGTCTGATCTCTGGAAACACCATATATTTT
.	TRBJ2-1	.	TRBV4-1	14	CASSQSGVNNEQFF	TGCGCCAGCAGCCAATCCGGGGTGAACAATGAGCAGTTCTTC
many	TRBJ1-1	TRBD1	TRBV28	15	CASNYKEGAILVAFF	TGTGCCAGCAACTACAAGGAGGGGGCGATACTTGTTGCTTTCTTT
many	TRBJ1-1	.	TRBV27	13	CASSLWGNTEAFF	TGTGCCAGCAGTTTATGGGGGAACACTGAAGCTTTCTTT
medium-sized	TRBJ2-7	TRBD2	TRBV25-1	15	CASSGTSGRASEQYF	TGTGCCAGCAGTGGGACTAGCGGGAGGGCCTCCGAGCAGTACTTC
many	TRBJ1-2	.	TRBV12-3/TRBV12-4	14	CASSLARYHEGYTF	TGTGCCAGCAGTTTAGCGCGGTACCACGAAGGCTACACCTTC
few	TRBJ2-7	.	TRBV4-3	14	CASSQDLFAYEQYF	TGCGCCAGCAGCCAAGATCTATTTGCATACGAGCAGTACTTC
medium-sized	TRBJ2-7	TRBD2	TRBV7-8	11	CASSWGGEQYF	TGTGCCAGCAGCTGGGGGGGCGAGCAGTACTTC
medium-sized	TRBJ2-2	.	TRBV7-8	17	CASSPNTEPPNTGELFF	TGTGCCAGCAGCCCCAACACAGAACCTCCGAACACCGGGGAGCTGTTTTTT
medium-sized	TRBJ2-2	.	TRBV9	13	CASSVVSTGELFF	TGTGCCAGCAGCGTAGTTAGCACCGGGGAGCTGTTTTTT
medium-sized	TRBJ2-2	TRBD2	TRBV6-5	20	CASSYSMIGLAGSNTGELFF	TGTGCCAGCAGTTACTCGATGATAGGACTAGCGGGGTCGAACACCGGGGAGCTGTTTTTT
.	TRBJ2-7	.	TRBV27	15	CASSLSGSGYYEQYF	TGTGCCAGCAGTTTATCGGGTTCCGGATATTACGAGCAGTACTTC
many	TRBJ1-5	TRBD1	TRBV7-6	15	CASSGTQGGYQPQHF	TGTGCCAGCAGCGGAACCCAGGGGGGCTATCAGCCCCAGCATTTT
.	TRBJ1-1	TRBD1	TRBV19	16	CASTSVYRGEDTEAFF	TGTGCCAGTACCAGCGTTTACAGGGGAGAGGACACTGAAGCTTTCTTT
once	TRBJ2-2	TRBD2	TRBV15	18	CATSREGWREGHTGELFF	TGTGCCACCAGCAGAGAGGGTTGGCGGGAGGGTCACACCGGGGAGCTGTTTTTT
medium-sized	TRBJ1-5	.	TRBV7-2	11	CASGDNQPQHF	TGTGCCAGCGGCGATAATCAGCCCCAGCATTTT